This T cell receptor beta chain emerged from a study of control samples from healthy donors and cancer patients. Generated by immunoSEQ multiplex PCR, the TCRdb table keeps only in-frame clones and is missing some. This sample has about 150,000 clones, with 70% to 90% found just once. Germline lookup yields CDR1 LGHNA and CDR2 YNFKEQ. This CDR3 comprises 15 residues. Trimming at V came to 6 bases and at J to 0 bases, leaving 4 bases not matched to a gene. Material: blood. The receptor's source is a young man in good health. The V gene is TRBV4-2, the J gene TRBJ2-2; 7 bases align to TRBD1. CDR3 sequence: CASRPGTANTGELFF. CDR3 coding DNA: TGTGCCAGCAGACCCGGGACAGCGAACACCGGGGAGCTGTTTTTT.